The rows below give T cell receptor beta chains drawn from one sample of a study of blood T cell repertoires in COVID-19. Sequenced by immunoSEQ multiplex PCR; TCRdb stores in-frame clones only, minus some. The sample records about 54,000 clones, 88% being singletons. The sequenced sample consisted of peripheral blood. The receptors come from a human donor in a cohort sampled during active COVID-19. CDR3s include the opening cysteine and the closing phenylalanine or tryptophan. The order of the fields is D gene, CDR3 length, J gene, V gene, clone size, CDR3 DNA, CDR3 protein. The D gene is left open where the match is weak. Expanded clones are given a class, and other clones once, few, many or no size at all.

- 14 TRBJ2-7 TRBV2 - TGTGCCAGCAGTGTTGTCAGGAAAACCTACGAGCAGTACTTC CASSVVRKTYEQYF
- 18 TRBJ1-2 TRBV9 once TGTGCCAGCAGCTCTCAATTTGTAGGGGACACCGTAAACTATGGCTACACCTTC CASSSQFVGDTVNYGYTF
- 13 TRBJ2-7 TRBV7-9 - TGTGCCAGCAGCTCGGGGGTATTCTACGAGCAGTACTTC CASSSGVFYEQYF
TRBD1 15 TRBJ2-2 TRBV4-3 - TGCGCCAGCAGCCAAGCGACAGGGAGTACCGGGGAGCTGTTTTTT CASSQATGSTGELFF
- 16 TRBJ2-7 TRBV5-6 - TGTGCCAGCAGCCCCCCCCCAGGGCCACACGTATACGAGCAGTACTTC CASSPPPGPHVYEQYF
- 17 TRBJ2-2 TRBV7-2 - TGTGCCAGCAGCTTATGGGGGGCTAGCGGGAACACCGGGGAGCTGTTTTTT CASSLWGASGNTGELFF
- 15 TRBJ1-5 TRBV6-5 - TGTGCCAGCGCCCAAGGGGCCGGGAGCAATCAGCCCCAGCATTTT CASAQGAGSNQPQHF
- 14 TRBJ1-1 TRBV5-1 - TGCGCCAGCAGCTTGGAGGGGCAGAACACTGAAGCTTTCTTT CASSLEGQNTEAFF
- 14 TRBJ2-7 TRBV19 - TGTGCCAGTAGTACCAGGGGGGCCACCTACGAGCAGTACTTC CASSTRGATYEQYF
TRBD2 15 TRBJ2-1 TRBV20-1 - TGCAGTGCTAGTCGCGTAGCGGGGGGGGTTTTGGAGCAGTTCTTC CSASRVAGGVLEQFF
- 14 TRBJ1-1 TRBV11-2 - TGTGCCAGCAGCCTAAGCCGACAGGCCACTGAAGCTTTCTTT CASSLSRQATEAFF
- 16 TRBJ2-3 TRBV7-3 - TGTGCCAGCAGCTTAGTAGGGGGACCAAGAGCAGATACGCAGTATTTT CASSLVGGPRADTQYF
TRBD1 15 TRBJ1-2 TRBV7-2 - TGTGCCAGCAGCCCTAACAACAGGGGAATCTATGGCTACACCTTC CASSPNNRGIYGYTF
- 13 TRBJ1-2 TRBV5-4 - TGTGCCAGCACTGTGGGGGGTCGGTATGGCTACACCTTC CASTVGGRYGYTF
- 14 TRBJ1-5 TRBV19 - TGTGCCAGTACCCCCCCCGGGTCCTATCAGCCCCAGCATTTT CASTPPGSYQPQHF
- 14 TRBJ2-3 TRBV5-8 - TGTGCCAGCAGCTTGGCGACAGCCCGGGATACGCAGTATTTT CASSLATARDTQYF
- 17 TRBJ1-2 TRBV9 once TGTGCCAGCAGCGTAGATGGAAGGGCAGGGTCGGGCTATGGCTACACCTTC CASSVDGRAGSGYGYTF
- 14 TRBJ1-5 TRBV27 - TGTGCCAGCAGTCCAGACAGAAGCAATCAGCCCCAGCATTTT CASSPDRSNQPQHF